The clone carrying this T cell receptor (beta chain) was counted a few times. The sample originates from a study of blood T cell repertoires in COVID-19. Study details: Sample material is recorded as cDNA or gDNA derived from T cells, B-cell-depleted T cells, or PBMCs.

CDR3 length: 15 residues. Germline V gene lookup returns CDR1 SEHNR and CDR2 FQNEAQ (reference sequence). The trim removed 4 bases at V and 8 bases at J, leaving 9 bases unmatched. Source study methods: Estimates of nucleated cell counts were drawn from the amplification of reference gene primers. The method was immunoSEQ multiplex PCR; TCRdb's version includes in-frame clones alone and lacks a portion of them. The V and J calls and clone size are taken from that table; D and trimming were inferred from the DNA. The repertoire holds 150,000 to 200,000 clones, with approximately 88% as singletons. Participants were placed into cohorts based on the clinical history they reported.

The TCR originated in a woman aged 55-69 years who had recovered from COVID-19. The chain links TRBV7-9 to TRBJ2-2, with 8 bases that match TRBD1. The sample was PBMCs or T cells enriched from blood (not recorded which). In DNA form, the CDR3 reads TGTGCCAGCAGCTCGGGACAGGTTAGGATGGGGGAGCTGTTTTTT. It translates to CASSSGQVRMGELFF.